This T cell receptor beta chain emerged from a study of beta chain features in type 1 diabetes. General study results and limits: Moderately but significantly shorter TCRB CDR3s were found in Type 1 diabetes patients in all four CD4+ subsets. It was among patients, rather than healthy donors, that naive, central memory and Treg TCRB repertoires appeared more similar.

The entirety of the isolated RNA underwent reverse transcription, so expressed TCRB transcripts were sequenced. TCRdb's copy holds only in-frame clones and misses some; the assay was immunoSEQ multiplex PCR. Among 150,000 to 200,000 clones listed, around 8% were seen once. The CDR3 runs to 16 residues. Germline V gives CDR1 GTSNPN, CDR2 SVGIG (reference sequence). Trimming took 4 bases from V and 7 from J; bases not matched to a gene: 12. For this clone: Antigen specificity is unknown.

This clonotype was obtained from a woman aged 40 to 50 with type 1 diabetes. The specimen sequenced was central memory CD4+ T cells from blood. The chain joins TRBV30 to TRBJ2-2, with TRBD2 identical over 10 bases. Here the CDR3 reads CAWKNSPSGSSGELFF. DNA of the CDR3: TGTGCCTGGAAGAACAGTCCTAGCGGGAGTAGCGGGGAGCTGTTTTTT.